This TCR beta chain was documented in a study of blood T cell repertoires in COVID-19. Study-level background: COVID-19 samples from acute and convalescent phases originated in the United States, Italy and Spain. Sources were T cells, B-cell-depleted T cells, or PBMCs; the material itself was cDNA or gDNA.

Original data processing: How many nucleated cells were present was estimated from reference gene primer amplification. Clones were sequenced by immunoSEQ multiplex PCR, and TCRdb holds only the in-frame ones, with some missing. V, J and clone size are taken as reported in that table, and D and trimming were inferred from the DNA itself. The sample carries under 150,000 clones, roughly 85% recorded once. Per germline, CDR1 MDHEN and CDR2 SYDVKM. With 6 bases removed from V and 0 bases from J, the gap between germline ends came to 11 bases. The CDR3 is made up of 14 amino acids. The chain carries TRBV28 and TRBJ1-1, with D perhaps TRBD1 (6 bases). This receptor was identified in a human donor in a cohort sampled during active COVID-19. The sequenced material came from peripheral blood. The DNA for the CDR3 is TGTGCCAGCAGCCCCGGACAGCTGAACACTGAAGCTTTCTTT. Translation: CASSPGQLNTEAFF.